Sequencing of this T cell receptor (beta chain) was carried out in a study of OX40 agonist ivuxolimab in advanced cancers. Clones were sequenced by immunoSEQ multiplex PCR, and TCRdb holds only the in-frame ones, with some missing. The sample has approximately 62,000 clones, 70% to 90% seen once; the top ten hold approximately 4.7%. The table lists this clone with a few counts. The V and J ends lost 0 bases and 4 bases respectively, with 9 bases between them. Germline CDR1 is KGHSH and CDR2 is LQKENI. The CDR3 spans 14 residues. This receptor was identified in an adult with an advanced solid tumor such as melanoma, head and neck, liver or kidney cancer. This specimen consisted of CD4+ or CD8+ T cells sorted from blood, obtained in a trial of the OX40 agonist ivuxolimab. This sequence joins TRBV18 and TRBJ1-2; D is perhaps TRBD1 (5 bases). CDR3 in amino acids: CASSPPDSAYGYTF. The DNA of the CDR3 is TGTGCCAGCTCACCACCCGACAGTGCCTATGGCTACACCTTC.